This T cell receptor beta chain was sequenced in a study of identifying expanded T cells in peripheral blood. Study outcomes and limitations: Differentially abundant clones: 0.95 to 1.5 between replicates, just under 17 at roughly 15 days, roughly 18 at four.

Sequencing used immunoSEQ multiplex PCR; TCRdb keeps in-frame clones, though not all of them. The sample contains approximately 92,000 clones, approximately 81% of which appear only once. Germline V CDR1 and CDR2: SGHRS, YFSETQ. This CDR3 is built from 14 residues. Trimming took 5 bases from V and 0 from J, leaving 11 bases between them. On this clone itself: The antigen is undetermined.

The source of this sequence is a person between 18 and 70 years old in good health. The gene calls are TRBV5-1 and TRBJ1-1, with D unclear. The sample taken for sequencing was blood. CDR3 DNA sequence: TGCGCCAGCAGGCGTGGTGGCTTGAACACTGAAGCTTTCTTT. Translating gives CASRRGGLNTEAFF.